This T cell receptor beta chain was obtained from a study of blood T cell repertoires in COVID-19. Across the whole study: Some COVID-19 samples were acute and others convalescent; all came from the United States, Italy and Spain. The analysed material was cDNA or gDNA that came from T cells, B-cell-depleted T cells, or PBMCs.

The V gene lost 0 bases and the J gene lost 5 bases, with 14 bases spanning the gap. CDR3 length equals 15 residues. CDR1 MNHEY and CDR2 SVGAGI come from the germline V gene. Assay used: immunoSEQ multiplex PCR; TCRdb lists only in-frame clones, some missing. The profile shows roughly 250,000 clones, 86% of them singletons. The chain combines TRBV6-5 with TRBJ2-7, with D perhaps TRBD2 (6 bases). Input material: peripheral blood. The source is a woman in her twenties or thirties with COVID-19, enrolled during active disease. CDR3 sequence (DNA): TGTGCCAGCAGTTACTCTGGAGCGGGTCGGGACGAGCAGTACTTC. This sequence encodes CASSYSGAGRDEQYF.